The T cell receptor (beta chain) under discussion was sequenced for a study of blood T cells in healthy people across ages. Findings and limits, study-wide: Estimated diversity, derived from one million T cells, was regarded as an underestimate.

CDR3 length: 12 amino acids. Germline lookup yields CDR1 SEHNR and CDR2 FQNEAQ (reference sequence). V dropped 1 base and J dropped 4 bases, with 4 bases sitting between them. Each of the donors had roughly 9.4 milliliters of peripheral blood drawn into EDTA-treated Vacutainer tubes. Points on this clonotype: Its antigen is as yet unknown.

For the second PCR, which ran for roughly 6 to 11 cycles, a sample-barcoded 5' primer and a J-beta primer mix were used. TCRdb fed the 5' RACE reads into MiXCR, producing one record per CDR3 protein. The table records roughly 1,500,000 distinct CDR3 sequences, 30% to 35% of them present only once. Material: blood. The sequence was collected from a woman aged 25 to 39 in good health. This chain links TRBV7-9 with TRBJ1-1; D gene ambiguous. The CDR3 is CASSLDLTEAFF. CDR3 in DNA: TGTGCCAGCAGCTTAGACCTCACTGAAGCTTTCTTT.